This TCR beta chain was recorded in a study of T cells in Graves' hyperthyroidism and ophthalmopathy. Germline loops: CDR1 SGHTA, CDR2 FQGNSA. With 6 bases removed from V and 0 bases from J, the gap between germline ends came to 9 bases. This CDR3 contains 14 residues. The TCR beta CDR3 regions underwent amplification using RNA transcripts as the source. Researchers ran a first-round RT-PCR on the TCR CDR3 using the HTBI primer set. Using its own MiXCR run on the multiplex PCR reads, TCRdb lists one record per CDR3 protein. In the table there are a few hundred thousand distinct CDR3 sequences, more than 45% of which are singletons.

This chain uses TRBV7-2 with TRBJ1-5, with D hard to call. This TCR came from a woman aged 18-35 years with Graves' hyperthyroidism. Sequencing input: peripheral blood or thyroid tissue (not recorded which). The CDR3 spells CASRRVFSNQPQHF. The CDR3 nucleotides read TGTGCCAGCAGAAGGGTTTTTAGCAATCAGCCCCAGCATTTT.